This is a list of T cell receptor beta chains from one sample in a study of metastatic and nonmetastatic thyroid tumors. TCRdb reprocessed the PCR reads via MiXCR. The data show fewer than 30,000 clones, around 15% seen once. The source material was blood. Receptors were obtained from a female donor with papillary thyroid cancer or a benign thyroid nodule (not recorded which). Some clones in this sample may be carry-over from other donors' samples. CDR3s include the opening cysteine and the closing phenylalanine or tryptophan. A D gene is named only where the DNA matches it firmly. Size values are once, few and many counts, or a class for expanded clones, and some rows have none.

TGCAGCCCGGTCGGTCCGGGACTAGCGGTCCGTTCCTACGAGCAGTACTTC | CSPVGPGLAVRSYEQYF | many | TRBJ2-7 | TRBD2 | TRBV29-1
TGTGCCAGCAGTTCCGGGACAGGGCTGACCCCTAGGAGAGATACGCAGTATTTT | CASSSGTGLTPRRDTQYF | many | TRBJ2-3 | TRBD1 | TRBV12-3/TRBV12-4
TGTGCCAGCAGTGAATCTTCAGGCCGATCGAGGGGGGCCAATGTCCTGACTTTC | CASSESSGRSRGANVLTF | few | TRBJ2-6 | - | TRBV25-1
TGTGCCAGCAGCCAAGATTCGGGTAGCGGGAGTGTCAATGAGCAGTTCTTC | CASSQDSGSGSVNEQFF | many | TRBJ2-1 | TRBD2 | TRBV3-1
TGTGCCAGCAGTTTATTAGGGGCCATGAACACTGAAGCTTTCTTT | CASSLLGAMNTEAFF | medium-sized | TRBJ1-1 | - | TRBV12-3/TRBV12-4
TGCGCCAGCAGTGTGGGGACAGACTACGAGCAGTACTTC | CASSVGTDYEQYF | medium-sized | TRBJ2-7 | TRBD1 | TRBV10-1
TGTGCCAGCAGCGCAAGACCAGGCTCCTACGAGCAGTACTTC | CASSARPGSYEQYF | many | TRBJ2-7 | - | TRBV9
TGCAGTGTTAGAGAACGGGACAAGTTGTTTTTT | CSVRERDKLFF | many | TRBJ2-2 | - | TRBV20-1
TGCGCCAGAATTCAGGATTCCTCCTACGAGCAGTACTTC | CARIQDSSYEQYF | many | TRBJ2-7 | - | TRBV5-1
TGTGCCAGCAGTTTACGGGGCCTTAGAACCAGCAATCAGCCCCAGCATTTT | CASSLRGLRTSNQPQHF | - | TRBJ1-5 | - | TRBV28
TGTGCAAGCAGTTATGGACAGGGAAGAAATGAGACCCAGTACTTC | CASSYGQGRNETQYF | - | TRBJ2-5 | TRBD1 | TRBV12-3/TRBV12-4
TGTGCCAGCAGCTTAGATTGGGCGGGAGGCCAAGAGACCCAGTACTTC | CASSLDWAGGQETQYF | many | TRBJ2-5 | TRBD2 | TRBV11-2
TGTGCCATCAGTGAGGGAACAGGGGTCCACTATGGCTACACCTTC | CAISEGTGVHYGYTF | medium-sized | TRBJ1-2 | TRBD1 | TRBV10-3
TGCAGTGCTAAGTCTGGGGAGACCCAGTACTTC | CSAKSGETQYF | many | TRBJ2-5 | - | TRBV20-1
TGTGCCAGCAGCGAGGGACTGTTCCAAGAGACCCAGTACTTC | CASSEGLFQETQYF | - | TRBJ2-5 | - | TRBV7-9